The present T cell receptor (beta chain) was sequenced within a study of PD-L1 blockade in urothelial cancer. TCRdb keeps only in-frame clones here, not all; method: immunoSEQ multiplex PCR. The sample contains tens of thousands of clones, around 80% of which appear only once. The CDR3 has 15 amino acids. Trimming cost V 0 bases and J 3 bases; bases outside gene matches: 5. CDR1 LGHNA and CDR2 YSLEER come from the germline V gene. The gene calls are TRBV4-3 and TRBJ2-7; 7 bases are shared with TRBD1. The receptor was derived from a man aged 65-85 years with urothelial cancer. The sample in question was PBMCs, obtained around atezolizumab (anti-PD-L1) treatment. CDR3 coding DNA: TGCGCCAGCAGCCAAGATCGGAACAGGGGCTACGAGCAGTACTTC. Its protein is CASSQDRNRGYEQYF.